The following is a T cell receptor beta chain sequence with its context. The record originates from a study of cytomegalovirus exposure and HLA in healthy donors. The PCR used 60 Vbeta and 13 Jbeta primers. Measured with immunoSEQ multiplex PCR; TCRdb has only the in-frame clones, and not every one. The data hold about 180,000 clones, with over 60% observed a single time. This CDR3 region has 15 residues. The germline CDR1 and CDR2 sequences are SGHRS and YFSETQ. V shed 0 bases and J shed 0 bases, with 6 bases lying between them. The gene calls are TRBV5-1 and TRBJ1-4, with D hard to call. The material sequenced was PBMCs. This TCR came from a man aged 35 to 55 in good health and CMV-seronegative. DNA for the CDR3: TGCGCCAGCAGCTTGGGACATGCAACTAATGAAAAACTGTTTTTT. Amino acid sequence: CASSLGHATNEKLFF.